Here is one T cell receptor beta chain with its context. This sample was taken from a study of OX40 agonist ivuxolimab in advanced cancers. This table comes from immunoSEQ multiplex PCR, and its TCRdb copy is limited to in-frame clones, with some not included. Among over 80,000 clones listed, approximately 90% were seen once. Sequenced here: CD4+ or CD8+ T cells sorted from blood, sampled in a trial of the OX40 agonist ivuxolimab. This clonotype was obtained from an adult with an advanced solid tumor such as melanoma, head and neck, liver or kidney cancer.

The CDR3 loop reads CASSLAVRVDNEQFF. The CDR3 DNA sequence: TGTGCCAGCAGCTTAGCGGTACGGGTTGACAATGAGCAGTTCTTC. The rearrangement joins TRBV7-6 to TRBJ2-1; D gene uncertain. Looked up from germline, CDR1 is SGHVS and CDR2 is FNYEAQ. V was trimmed by 0 bases and J by 5 bases, leaving 11 bases between them. The CDR3 contains 15 residues.